The present T cell receptor (beta chain) was sequenced within a study of monozygotic twins with cystic fibrosis. CDR3 size: 11 residues. V lost 8 bases, J lost 5 bases, and 7 bases lay in between. The germline V gene has CDR1 MNHEY and CDR2 SVGAGI. Findings and caveats of the study: No link emerged between shared CDR3 counts and age, concordance or severity. Clonality was generally low (median approximately 0.0088), higher in the most severe patients. Monozygotic CF twins shared more identical nucleotide clonotypes than unrelated patients. In 13 of 16 pairs, V gene usage was closest to the co-twin's.

The data were produced by immunoSEQ multiplex PCR, yet TCRdb's version contains in-frame clones alone and is incomplete. Of about 14,000 clones in the sample, roughly 85% are singletons; the top ten hold about 0.95%. About this clone: Its antigen is unknown.

This rearrangement joins TRBV6-5 to TRBJ1-5; D is unclear. The sequenced sample was blood. The TCR sequence derives from a boy younger than 18 with cystic fibrosis. CDR3 in DNA: TGTGCCAGCGGAGAGTATCAGCCCCAGCATTTT. This encodes CASGEYQPQHF.